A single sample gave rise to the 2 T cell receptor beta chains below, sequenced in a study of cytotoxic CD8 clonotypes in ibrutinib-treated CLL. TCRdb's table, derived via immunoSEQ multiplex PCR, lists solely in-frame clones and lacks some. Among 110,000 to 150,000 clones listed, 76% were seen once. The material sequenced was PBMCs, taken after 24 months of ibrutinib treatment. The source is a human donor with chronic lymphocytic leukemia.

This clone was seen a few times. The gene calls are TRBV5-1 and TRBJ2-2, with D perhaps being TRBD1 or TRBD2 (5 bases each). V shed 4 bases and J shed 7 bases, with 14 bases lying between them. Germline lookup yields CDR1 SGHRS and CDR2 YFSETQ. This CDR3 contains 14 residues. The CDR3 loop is CASSPNRDHGELFF. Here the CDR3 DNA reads TGCGCCAGCAGCCCCAACCGGGACCACGGGGAGCTGTTTTTT.

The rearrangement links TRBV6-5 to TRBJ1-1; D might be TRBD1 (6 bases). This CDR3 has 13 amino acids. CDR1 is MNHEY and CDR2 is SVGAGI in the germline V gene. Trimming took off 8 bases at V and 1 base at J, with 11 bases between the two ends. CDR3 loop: CASHRAKNTEAFF. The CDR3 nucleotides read TGTGCCAGCCACAGGGCAAAGAACACTGAAGCTTTCTTT.